This T cell receptor beta chain was sequenced in a study of shared clonotypes between healthy human individuals. Germline V CDR1 and CDR2: SEHNR, FQNEAQ (reference sequence). The germline V and J ends were trimmed by 3 bases and 5 bases, with 22 bases remaining between them. This CDR3 region has 17 residues. Method: immunoSEQ multiplex PCR; TCRdb's copy keeps in-frame clones and lacks some. The sample includes over a million clones, approximately 98.5% of them seen just once. Sequenced input: naive CD4+ T cells sorted from blood. The subset here: CD45RA+ positively selected. This TCR derives from a man younger than 45 in good health. This chain links TRBV7-9 with TRBJ1-1; D gene ambiguous. The CDR3 region has the DNA TGTGCCAGCAGCTTCCACCCGGCCCCCGGGAGCGGAACTGAAGCTTTCTTT. It codes for CASSFHPAPGSGTEAFF.